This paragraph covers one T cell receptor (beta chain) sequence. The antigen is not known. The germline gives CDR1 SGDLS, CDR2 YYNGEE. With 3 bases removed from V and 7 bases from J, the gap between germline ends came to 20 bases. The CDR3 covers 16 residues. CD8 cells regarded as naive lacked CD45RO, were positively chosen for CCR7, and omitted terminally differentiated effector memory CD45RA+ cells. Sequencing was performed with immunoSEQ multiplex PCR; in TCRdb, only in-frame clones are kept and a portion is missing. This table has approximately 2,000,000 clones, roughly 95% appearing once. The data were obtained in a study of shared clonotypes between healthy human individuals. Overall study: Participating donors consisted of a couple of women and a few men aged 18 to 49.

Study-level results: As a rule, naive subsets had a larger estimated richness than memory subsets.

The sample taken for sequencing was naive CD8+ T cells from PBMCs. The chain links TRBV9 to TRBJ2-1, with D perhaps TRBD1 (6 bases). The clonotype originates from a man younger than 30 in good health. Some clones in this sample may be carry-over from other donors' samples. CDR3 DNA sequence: TGTGCCAGCAGCGGTTCAGACAGGTTACCGGATAATGAGCAGTTCTTC. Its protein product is CASSGSDRLPDNEQFF.